This is a list of T cell receptor beta chains from one sample in a study of sequential checkpoint blockade in melanoma. Profiling relied on immunoSEQ multiplex PCR, and the TCRdb table lists in-frame clones only, not all of them. Altogether tens of thousands of clones are present, 32% being singletons, with the ten largest covering 1.6%. The starting material was tumor tissue (inferred from file names), obtained from a patient given nivolumab and ipilimumab in sequence. Receptors originate from a human donor with melanoma. CDR3s include the opening cysteine and the closing phenylalanine or tryptophan. D genes are given only for firm matches. Clone size appears in some rows only: once, few, many, or a class for an expanded clone.

>TRBV28|TRBJ1-5|.|.
CASSFPRGGPNF
TGTGCCAGCAGTTTTCCTCGCGGGGGACCGAATTTT
>TRBV9|TRBJ1-3|TRBD1|.
CASRHRGIAENTIYF
TGTGCCAGCAGGCACAGGGGGATAGCTGAAAACACCATATATTTT
>TRBV11-3|TRBJ2-3|.|many
CASSLHRPGNTDTQYF
TGTGCCAGCAGCTTACATCGGCCAGGGAACACAGATACGCAGTATTTT
>TRBV9|TRBJ1-2|.|.
CASRAQELAGYTF
TGTGCCAGCAGGGCCCAGGAGTTGGCTGGCTACACCTTC
>TRBV9|TRBJ1-1|.|.
CASSGGIGATNTEAFF
TGTGCCAGCAGCGGGGGAATAGGGGCTACTAACACTGAAGCTTTCTTT
>TRBV11-3|TRBJ2-5|.|many
CASSFGPTPGETQYF
TGTGCCAGCAGCTTCGGGCCGACCCCGGGGGAGACCCAGTACTTC
>TRBV6-8|TRBJ2-7|TRBD2|.
CASSYPGLARHEQYF
TGTGCCAGCAGTTACCCTGGACTAGCCCGTCACGAGCAGTACTTC
>TRBV9|TRBJ1-4|.|.
CASSPDRGAGEKLFF
TGTGCCAGCAGCCCAGACCGAGGGGCTGGGGAAAAACTGTTTTTT
>TRBV11-3|TRBJ1-1|.|few
CASSPNVRGTAEAFF
TGTGCCAGCAGCCCGAACGTCCGGGGGACCGCTGAAGCTTTCTTT
>TRBV11-3|TRBJ1-2|TRBD1|many
CASSSQGQNYGYTF
TGTGCCAGCAGCTCCCAGGGACAGAACTATGGCTACACCTTC
>TRBV11-3|TRBJ2-1|.|many
CASSLVAGRSYNEQFF
TGTGCCAGCAGCTTAGTGGCAGGGCGCTCCTACAATGAGCAGTTCTTC
>TRBV6-8|TRBJ2-7|.|few
CASSPWTVSSYEQYF
TGTGCCAGCAGTCCATGGACCGTGAGCTCCTACGAGCAGTACTTC
>TRBV28|TRBJ1-2|.|.
CASSSNQGSYGYTF
TGTGCCAGCAGTTCCAACCAGGGGAGCTATGGCTACACCTTC
>TRBV6-8|TRBJ2-3|.|.
CAISVVGDTQYF
TGTGCCATCAGCGTGGTCGGGGATACGCAGTATTTT
>TRBV5-1|TRBJ1-1|.|.
CASSPTGLNTEAFF
TGCGCCAGCAGCCCAACAGGGTTGAACACTGAAGCTTTCTTT
>TRBV6-8|TRBJ2-7|.|few
CASSDKNDRVAEKFYEQYF
TGTGCCAGCAGTGACAAGAATGACAGAGTAGCGGAGAAATTCTACGAGCAGTACTTC
>TRBV29-1|TRBJ2-1|.|.
CSATIGRGLDEQFF
TGCAGCGCCACGATCGGGAGAGGGTTGGATGAGCAGTTCTTC
>TRBV9|TRBJ2-1|TRBD1|.
CASRDTGVNEQFF
TGTGCCAGCAGGGATACAGGGGTCAATGAGCAGTTCTTC
>TRBV11-3|TRBJ2-5|.|few
CASSLLGVQETQYF
TGTGCCAGCAGCTTACTGGGGGTACAAGAGACCCAGTACTTC
>TRBV25-1|TRBJ1-2|.|.
CASSESDRFLGYTF
TGTGCCAGCAGTGAATCCGACAGGTTTCTTGGCTACACCTTC
>TRBV10-3|TRBJ2-1|TRBD2|few
CAISESSSGRGGREQFF
TGTGCCATCAGTGAGTCGTCTAGCGGGAGGGGGGGACGTGAGCAGTTCTTC
>TRBV6-8|TRBJ2-3|TRBD1|few
CARPPGTGSGDTQYF
TGTGCAAGGCCCCCGGGGACAGGGTCGGGAGATACGCAGTATTTT
>TRBV19|TRBJ1-3|.|.
CASSKGSSSGNTIYF
TGTGCCAGTAGTAAGGGCAGTTCCTCTGGAAACACCATATATTTT
>TRBV2|TRBJ2-1|TRBD2|.
CASSDGGEGINEQFF
TGTGCCAGCAGCGACGGCGGGGAGGGTATCAATGAGCAGTTCTTC
>TRBV7-1|TRBJ2-5|.|.
CASRAGVQETQYF
TGTGCCAGCAGGGCTGGGGTCCAAGAGACCCAGTACTTC
>TRBV6-8|TRBJ2-7|.|few
CASSPDYFLEQYF
TGTGCCAGCAGCCCTGACTATTTTCTAGAGCAGTACTTC
>TRBV9|TRBJ2-1|.|.
CASSYNPYNEQFF
TGTGCCAGCAGCTATAATCCCTACAATGAGCAGTTCTTC
>TRBV5-1|TRBJ2-1|TRBD2|.
CASSLGGSGEISYNEQFF
TGCGCCAGCAGCTTGGGAGGTAGCGGGGAAATTTCTTACAATGAGCAGTTCTTC
>TRBV18|TRBJ1-4|TRBD1|.
CASSPPPGTGGEKLFF
TGTGCCAGCTCACCACCGCCCGGGACAGGGGGGGAAAAACTGTTTTTT
>TRBV18|TRBJ1-1|.|.
CASSPSGGIAEAFF
TGTGCCAGCTCACCATCGGGGGGAATCGCTGAAGCTTTCTTT